This T cell receptor beta chain was sequenced for a study of cytomegalovirus exposure and HLA in healthy donors. About the study: Early release data held some 79 million unique TCRs from HLA-typed donors. Overall study findings and caveats: Within the data, a cluster of highly shared sequence variants was likely a sequencing artifact. Highest at DRB1 and lowest at HLA-C, TCR association rates differed among HLA loci in a later analysis.

The CDR3 contains 17 residues. Germline loops: CDR1 MGHRA, CDR2 YSYEKL. The ends lost 0 bases at V and 5 bases at J; junction bases unmatched: 9. The study ran its PCR with 60 Vbeta and 13 Jbeta primers. Profiled with immunoSEQ multiplex PCR; TCRdb holds only in-frame clones, not every one. Of under 200,000 clones in the sample, roughly 80% were seen once. For this clone: Its target is not known.

The specimen was PBMCs. This receptor was identified in a man aged 50 to 60 in good health and CMV-seropositive. The V and J genes are TRBV4-1 and TRBJ2-3, with 9 bases aligning to TRBD1. This chain's CDR3 is CASSQDGPGQGRDTQYF. DNA for the CDR3: TGCGCCAGCAGCCAAGATGGACCCGGACAGGGGAGAGATACGCAGTATTTT.